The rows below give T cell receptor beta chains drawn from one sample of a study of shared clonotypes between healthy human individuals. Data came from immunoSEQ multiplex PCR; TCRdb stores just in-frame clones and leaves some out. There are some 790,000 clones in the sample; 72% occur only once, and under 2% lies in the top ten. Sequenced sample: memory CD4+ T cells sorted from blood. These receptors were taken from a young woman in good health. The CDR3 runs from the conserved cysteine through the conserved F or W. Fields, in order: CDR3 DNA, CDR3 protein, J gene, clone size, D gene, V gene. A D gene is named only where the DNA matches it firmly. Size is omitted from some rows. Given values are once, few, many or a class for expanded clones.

TGTGCCAGCAGTTTGTACGGGGGGCGAGTCTACGAGCAGTACTTC	CASSLYGGRVYEQYF	TRBJ2-7	-	-	TRBV28
TGTGCCAGCAGCCCCGGGCTAGCGGCACGCAATGAGCAGTTCTTC	CASSPGLAARNEQFF	TRBJ2-1	-	TRBD2	TRBV11-3
TGCGCCAGCAGCCAAGAGGGTCAGCAAAATCAGCCCCAGCATTTT	CASSQEGQQNQPQHF	TRBJ1-5	-	-	TRBV4-1
TGTGCCAGCAGCTTGCTATTCGGAAACACCATATATTTT	CASSLLFGNTIYF	TRBJ1-3	-	-	TRBV5-8
TGCGCCAGCAGCTTGGAAAGCGAAAAACTGTTTTTT	CASSLESEKLFF	TRBJ1-4	-	-	TRBV5-1
TGTGCCAGCAGCTTATGGGGGGCTGGAAACACCATATATTTT	CASSLWGAGNTIYF	TRBJ1-3	-	-	TRBV5-5
TGTGCCAGCAGCTTATTCTCATTTGGGACAGGGACGACTGGCTACACCTTC	CASSLFSFGTGTTGYTF	TRBJ1-2	-	TRBD1	TRBV7-2
TGCAGCGTTGACAGGGCAGGGACTAGGATTACCGAAGCGCAGTATTTT	CSVDRAGTRITEAQYF	TRBJ2-3	-	TRBD2	TRBV29-1
TGTGCCAGCAGCTTAGGGGACAGGGACCAAGAGACCCAGTACTTC	CASSLGDRDQETQYF	TRBJ2-5	once	TRBD1	TRBV7-3
TGCAGCGTTGATGAGGGCGCCTACGAGCAGTACTTC	CSVDEGAYEQYF	TRBJ2-7	few	-	TRBV29-1
TGTGCCAGCAGCAGAACTAGCGGCACCTACAATGAGCAGTTCTTC	CASSRTSGTYNEQFF	TRBJ2-1	-	TRBD2	TRBV11-1
TGTGCCAGCAGCGAAGGTACTAGGGCCCCATTTGCTGAGCAGTTCTTC	CASSEGTRAPFAEQFF	TRBJ2-1	-	-	TRBV7-8
TGTGCCAGCAGTAAGACAGGTGAGCAGTTCTTC	CASSKTGEQFF	TRBJ2-1	-	-	TRBV2
TGCGCCAGCAGCCAAGCCAGGGCCCCAGATACGCAGTATTTT	CASSQARAPDTQYF	TRBJ2-3	-	-	TRBV4-1
TGTGCCAGCAGCTTAGTAGCGGGGACCTACGAGCAGTACTTC	CASSLVAGTYEQYF	TRBJ2-7	-	TRBD2	TRBV7-9
TGTGCCAGCAGTCCCGGACAGGGGGCACTCACTGAAGCTTTCTTT	CASSPGQGALTEAFF	TRBJ1-1	-	TRBD1	TRBV6-5
TGTGCCAGCAGTGCGGACAGCTACGAGCAGTACTTC	CASSADSYEQYF	TRBJ2-7	-	-	TRBV28
TGTGCCAGCAGCCAGGACAGGGGATATGAGCAGTTCTTC	CASSQDRGYEQFF	TRBJ2-1	once	TRBD1	TRBV7-8
TGTGCCAGCAGTGCTCATTCAAACACAGATACGCAGTATTTT	CASSAHSNTDTQYF	TRBJ2-3	-	-	TRBV2
TGTGCCAGCAGCCCTGCCGGGACAGGGGCCCACGAGCAGTACTTC	CASSPAGTGAHEQYF	TRBJ2-7	many	TRBD1	TRBV7-6
TGTGCCACCAGCAGAGGGGCGGGAGTCGACAATGAGCAGTTCTTC	CATSRGAGVDNEQFF	TRBJ2-1	-	TRBD2	TRBV15
TGTGCCAGCAGTTCCAGGGACAGGTCGAATGAAAAACTGTTTTTT	CASSSRDRSNEKLFF	TRBJ1-4	-	TRBD1	TRBV6-6
TGTGCCAGCAGCTTTACAGGGGGCTCTGGAAACACCATATATTTT	CASSFTGGSGNTIYF	TRBJ1-3	-	TRBD1	TRBV7-2
TGTGCCAGTAGTATGCAGGGGGCTGACTACGAGCAGTACTTC	CASSMQGADYEQYF	TRBJ2-7	-	TRBD1	TRBV19
TGTGCCACCAGCAGGGAACTACAGGGGTATGGCTACACCTTC	CATSRELQGYGYTF	TRBJ1-2	-	TRBD1	TRBV15
TGTGCCAGCAGCCAAGAACTGGTGGGACCTAACTATGGCTACACCTTC	CASSQELVGPNYGYTF	TRBJ1-2	-	-	TRBV4-2
TGTGCCAGCAGCCCGCGTAGAAGAAATGAGCAGTTCTTC	CASSPRRRNEQFF	TRBJ2-1	-	-	TRBV13
TGCGCCAGCAGCCAAGCAGCTCGATACCAAGAGACCCAGTACTTC	CASSQAARYQETQYF	TRBJ2-5	many	-	TRBV4-1
TGTGCCAGCAGTGACCAGGAAAACACTGAAGCTTTCTTT	CASSDQENTEAFF	TRBJ1-1	-	-	TRBV6-1
TGCGCCAGCAGCCCAGGGACGGGGGAGCAGTACTTC	CASSPGTGEQYF	TRBJ2-7	few	-	TRBV5-1
TGCAGCGTTGAGGGGGGACTAGCGGGAGCAGATACGCAGTATTTT	CSVEGGLAGADTQYF	TRBJ2-3	-	TRBD2	TRBV29-1
TGTGCCAGCAGTTCCCGCGGCAGGGAAGGCTACACCTTC	CASSSRGREGYTF	TRBJ1-2	-	-	TRBV6-5
TGTGCCAGCAGCTTAATAGCTAACTATGGCTACACCTTC	CASSLIANYGYTF	TRBJ1-2	-	-	TRBV5-6
TGTGCCAGCAGCGTTCTGGGTCCTGGAAACACCATATATTTT	CASSVLGPGNTIYF	TRBJ1-3	once	-	TRBV9
TGTGCCATCAGTGAGTCCGGGGGCTTCGCTGGAAACACCATATATTTT	CAISESGGFAGNTIYF	TRBJ1-3	-	-	TRBV10-3
TGTGCCAGCAGAGGGACTACCACTGAAGCTTTCTTT	CASRGTTTEAFF	TRBJ1-1	-	-	TRBV7-8
TGCGCCAGCAGCCCCGAAGTAATTGGGGAGACCCAGTACTTC	CASSPEVIGETQYF	TRBJ2-5	-	-	TRBV5-1
TGCGCCAGCAGCCAATCAGATAATGAAAAACTGTTTTTT	CASSQSDNEKLFF	TRBJ1-4	-	-	TRBV4-1
TGCGCCAGCACCGACACCGGTGGGGACAATGAGCAGTTCTTC	CASTDTGGDNEQFF	TRBJ2-1	-	-	TRBV10-1
TGTGCCAGCTCACCAGCTAGGGGAAACACTGAAGCTTTCTTT	CASSPARGNTEAFF	TRBJ1-1	once	-	TRBV18
TGTGCCAGCAGTTCGTCACAGGGCGTGGGTGAAAAACTGTTTTTT	CASSSSQGVGEKLFF	TRBJ1-4	many	-	TRBV27
TGTGCCAGCAGTTTATCTGTTGCTCCCCTGAGCGAGCAGTACTTC	CASSLSVAPLSEQYF	TRBJ2-7	few	-	TRBV27
TGTGCCAGCAGTTACGGACTAGCGGGAGAAGTGGAGCAGTACTTC	CASSYGLAGEVEQYF	TRBJ2-7	-	TRBD2	TRBV6-8
TGTGCCAGCAGCCGATACGGTAACCAGGGGCCTAATCAGCCCCAGCATTTT	CASSRYGNQGPNQPQHF	TRBJ1-5	-	-	TRBV27